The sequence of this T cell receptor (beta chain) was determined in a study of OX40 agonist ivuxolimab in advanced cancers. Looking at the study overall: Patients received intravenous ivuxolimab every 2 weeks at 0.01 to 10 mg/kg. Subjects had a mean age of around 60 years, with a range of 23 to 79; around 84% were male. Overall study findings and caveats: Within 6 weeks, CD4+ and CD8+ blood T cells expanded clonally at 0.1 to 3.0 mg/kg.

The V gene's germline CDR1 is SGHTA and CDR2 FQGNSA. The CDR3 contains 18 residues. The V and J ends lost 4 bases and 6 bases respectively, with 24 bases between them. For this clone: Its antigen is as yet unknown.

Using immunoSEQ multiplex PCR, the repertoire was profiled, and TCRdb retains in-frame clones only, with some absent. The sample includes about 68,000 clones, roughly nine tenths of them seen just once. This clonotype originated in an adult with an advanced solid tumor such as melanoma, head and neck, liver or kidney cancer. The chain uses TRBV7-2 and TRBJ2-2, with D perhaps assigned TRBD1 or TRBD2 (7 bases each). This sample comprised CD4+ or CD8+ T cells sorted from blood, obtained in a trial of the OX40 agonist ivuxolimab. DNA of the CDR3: TGTGCCAGCAGCTACCACGGGGCCAGGGGGGGCAGAGCCGGGGAGCTGTTTTTT. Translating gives CASSYHGARGGRAGELFF.